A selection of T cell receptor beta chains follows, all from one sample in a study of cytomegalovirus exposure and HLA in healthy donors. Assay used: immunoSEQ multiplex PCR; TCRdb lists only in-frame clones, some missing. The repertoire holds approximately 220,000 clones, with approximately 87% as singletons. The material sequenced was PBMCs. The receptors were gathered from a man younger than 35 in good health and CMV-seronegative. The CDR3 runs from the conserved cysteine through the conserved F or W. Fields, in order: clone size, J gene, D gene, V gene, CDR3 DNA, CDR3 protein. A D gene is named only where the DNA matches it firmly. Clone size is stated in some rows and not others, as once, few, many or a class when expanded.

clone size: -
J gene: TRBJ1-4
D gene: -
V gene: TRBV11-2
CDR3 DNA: TGTGCCAGCAGCTTCTCAACTAATGAAAAACTGTTTTTT
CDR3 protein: CASSFSTNEKLFF

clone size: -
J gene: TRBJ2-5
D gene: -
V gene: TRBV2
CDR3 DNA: TGTGCCAGCAGTGACAGGAGGGAGACCCAGTACTTC
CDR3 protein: CASSDRRETQYF

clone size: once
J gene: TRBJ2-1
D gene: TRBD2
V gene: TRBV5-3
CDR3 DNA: TGTGCCAGAAGCTTCCCTAGCGGCAATGAGCAGTTCTTC
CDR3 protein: CARSFPSGNEQFF

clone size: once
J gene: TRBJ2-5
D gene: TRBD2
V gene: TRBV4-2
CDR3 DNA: TGTGCCAGCAGCTCACACCCTAGCGGGAGTAGCCAAGAGACCCAGTACTTC
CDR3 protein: CASSSHPSGSSQETQYF

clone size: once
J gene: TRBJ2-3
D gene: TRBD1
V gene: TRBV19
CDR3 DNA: TGTGCCAGTAGTATCCAGGGGGCCACAGATACGCAGTATTTT
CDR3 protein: CASSIQGATDTQYF

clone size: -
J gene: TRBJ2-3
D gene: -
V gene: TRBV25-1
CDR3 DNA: TGTGCCAGTGGGGGCAGGGCCTCTAGCACAGATACGCAGTATTTT
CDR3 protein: CASGGRASSTDTQYF

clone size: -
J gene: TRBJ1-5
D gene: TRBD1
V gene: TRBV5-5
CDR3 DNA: TGTGCCAGCAGCGCGCAACAGGGGACTAGCAATCAGCCCCAGCATTTT
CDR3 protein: CASSAQQGTSNQPQHF

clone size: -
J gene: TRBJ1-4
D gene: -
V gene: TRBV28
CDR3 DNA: TGTGCCAGCAGTTTGGGGAGGTGGGGAGAAAATGAAAAACTGTTTTTT
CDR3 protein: CASSLGRWGENEKLFF

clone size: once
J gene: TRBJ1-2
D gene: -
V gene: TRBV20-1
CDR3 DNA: TGCAGTGGTCAACGAGGAGGCTACACCTTC
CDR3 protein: CSGQRGGYTF

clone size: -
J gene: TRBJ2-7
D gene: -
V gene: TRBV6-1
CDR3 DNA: TGTGCCAGCAGTGAACCTTACGAGCAGTACTTC
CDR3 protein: CASSEPYEQYF

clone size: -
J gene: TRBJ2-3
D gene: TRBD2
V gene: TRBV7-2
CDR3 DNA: TGTGCCAGCAGCTTAAGCGGGAGGGCTACTCCTAGCACAGATACGCAGTATTTT
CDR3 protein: CASSLSGRATPSTDTQYF

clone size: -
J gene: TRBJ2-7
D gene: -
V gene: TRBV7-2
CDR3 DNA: TGTGCCAGCAGCTTAGTCGCCTACGAGCAGTACTTC
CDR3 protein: CASSLVAYEQYF

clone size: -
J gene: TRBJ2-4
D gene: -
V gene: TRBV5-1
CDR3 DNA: TGCGCCAGCACCATCGGGGTAATCGGAGACATTCAGTACTTC
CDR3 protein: CASTIGVIGDIQYF

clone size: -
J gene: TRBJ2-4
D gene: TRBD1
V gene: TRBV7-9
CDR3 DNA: TGTGCCAGCAGCTTTCAGGGGGCGGCCAAAAACATTCAGTACTTC
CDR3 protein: CASSFQGAAKNIQYF

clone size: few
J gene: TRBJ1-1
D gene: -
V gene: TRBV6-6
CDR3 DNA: TGTGCCAGCAGTGCACAGGGTGGAAAGACTGAAGCTTTCTTT
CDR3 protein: CASSAQGGKTEAFF

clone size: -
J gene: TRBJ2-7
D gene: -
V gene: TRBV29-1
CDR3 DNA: TGCAGCGTTGTACGTGACTCCACCTCCTACGAGCAGTACTTC
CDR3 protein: CSVVRDSTSYEQYF

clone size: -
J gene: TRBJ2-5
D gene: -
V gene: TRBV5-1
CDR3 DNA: TGCGCCAGCAGCTTGGGAGGGAGCAGAAACCAAGAGACCCAGTACTTC
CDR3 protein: CASSLGGSRNQETQYF

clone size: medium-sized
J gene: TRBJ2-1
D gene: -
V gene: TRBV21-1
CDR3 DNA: TGTGCCAGCAGCAGGGGGGGACCCTCCTACAATGAGCAGTTCTTC
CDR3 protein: CASSRGGPSYNEQFF

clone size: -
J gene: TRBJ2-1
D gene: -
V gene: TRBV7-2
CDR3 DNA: TGTGCCAGCAGCCCCGACACGCCCCCAGATGAGCAGTTCTTC
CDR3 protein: CASSPDTPPDEQFF

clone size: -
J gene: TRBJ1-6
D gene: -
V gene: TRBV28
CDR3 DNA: TGTGCCAGCAGATACGGACAGAATAATTCACCCCTCCACTTT
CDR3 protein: CASRYGQNNSPLHF

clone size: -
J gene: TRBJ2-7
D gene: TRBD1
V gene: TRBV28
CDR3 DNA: TGTGCCAGCAGTTTATTGATACAGGGGGCAGACGAGCAGTACTTC
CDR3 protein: CASSLLIQGADEQYF

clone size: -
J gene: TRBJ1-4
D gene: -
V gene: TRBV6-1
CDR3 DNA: TGTGCCAGCAGTGACGGGACAACTAATGAAAAACTGTTTTTT
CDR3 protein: CASSDGTTNEKLFF